These 4 T cell receptor beta chains share one sample of origin, sequenced in a study of blood T cell repertoires in COVID-19 (dated by TCRdb to the early 2020s). The library relied on the immunoSEQ multiplex PCR assay. TCRdb limited this immuneACCESS table to in-frame rearrangements with V and J called. A share of clones is missing; checked studies link under half to unresolved V genes, and the rest is unexplained. Counted in this sample were some 97,000 clones; 70% to 90% of them appeared once. The leading ten clones occupy 10% to 15% of the sample. Sequenced material: peripheral blood. Receptors originate from a man between 45 and 60 years old with active or convalescent COVID-19.

This clone was detected only a few times. V and J are TRBV7-9 and TRBJ2-2; 7 bases fit TRBD2. J gave up 7 bases and V 5 bases, and 4 bases lay outside the gene matches. The length of the CDR3 is 13 residues. In germline, CDR1 is SEHNR, CDR2 FQNEAQ (reference sequence). In DNA form, the CDR3 reads TGTGCCAGCAGCCCCTTAGCGGGCGGGGAGCTGTTTTTT. Protein: CASSPLAGGELFF.

The table lists this clone with a few counts. The rearrangement links TRBV19 to TRBJ2-7; 11 bases are shared with TRBD1. The trim removed 1 base at V and 7 bases at J, leaving 6 bases unmatched. The length of the CDR3 is 15 residues. Germline V CDR1 and CDR2: LNHDA, SQIVND (reference sequence). The DNA for the CDR3 is TGTGCCAGTAGTATAGCACCGGGACAGGGGGTAGAGCAGTACTTC. Protein sequence: CASSIAPGQGVEQYF.

The chain recombines TRBV11-3 with TRBJ2-7, with D tentatively TRBD2 (6 bases). CDR3 size: 16 residues. Germline V gives CDR1 SGHNT, CDR2 YENEEA. The V gene lost 0 bases and the J gene lost 2 bases, with 14 bases spanning the gap. The CDR3 loop reads CASSLELSGPTYEQYF. DNA of the CDR3: TGTGCCAGCAGCTTAGAGCTTAGCGGTCCCACCTACGAGCAGTACTTC.

J is TRBJ2-2 and V is TRBV29-1; no definite D call. V was shortened by 7 bases and J by 1 base, with 4 bases between the two germline ends. The CDR3 loop spans 11 amino acids. Germline values: CDR1 SQVTM, CDR2 ANQGSEA. CDR3 sequence: CSAQNTGELFF. CDR3 sequence (DNA): TGCAGCGCTCAGAACACCGGGGAGCTGTTTTTT.